The 27 T cell receptor beta chains given below trace back to one sample, sequenced in a study of T cell responses to AZD1222 COVID-19 vaccine. Sequencing was performed with immunoSEQ multiplex PCR; in TCRdb, only in-frame clones are kept and a portion is missing. The sample contains some 140,000 clones, roughly 80% of which appear only once. This specimen consisted of peripheral blood, obtained on day 0 of AZD1222 vaccination. These receptors came from an adult in good health.

J is TRBJ1-1 and V is TRBV28; perhaps TRBD1 as D (6 bases). CDR1 MDHEN and CDR2 SYDVKM come from the germline V gene. Trimming took off 6 bases at V and 3 bases at J, with 14 bases between the two ends. This CDR3 comprises 14 residues. CDR3 residues: CASRRDTLHTEAFF. The CDR3 DNA reads as TGTGCCAGCAGGAGGGACACTCTTCACACTGAAGCTTTCTTT.

This sequence joins TRBV28 and TRBJ1-3, with D hard to call. There are 14 residues in the CDR3. V shed 6 bases and J shed 4 bases, with 13 bases lying between them. The germline V gene encodes CDR1 MDHEN and CDR2 SYDVKM. DNA for the CDR3: TGTGCCAGCAGCGCGCCCTCCGAGGGAAACACCATATATTTT. Its translation is CASSAPSEGNTIYF.

The rearrangement links TRBV14 to TRBJ2-5, with D possibly matching TRBD2 (5 bases). Germline CDR1 SGHDN, CDR2 FVKESK. V was cut by 4 bases and J by 4 bases, with 10 bases left in between. The CDR3 consists of 13 residues. CDR3 DNA: TGTGCCAGCAGCCGCGGACTCGGAGAGACCCAGTACTTC. This translates into CASSRGLGETQYF.

The chain has TRBV2 and TRBJ2-2; 8 positions match TRBD1. V lost 8 bases and J lost 4; bases outside the gene matches: 6. There are 14 residues in the CDR3. Germline V gene sequence: CDR1 SNHLY, CDR2 FYNNEI. CDR3 sequence reads: CASQGARGTGELFF. In DNA, the CDR3 is TGTGCCAGCCAGGGGGCGAGGGGCACCGGGGAGCTGTTTTTT. Variable domain in full (rest from reference TRBV2 and TRBJ2-2): EPEVTQTPSHQVTQMGQEVILRCVPISNHLYFYWYRQILGQKVEFLVSFYNNEISEKSEIFDDQFSVERPDGSNFTLKIRSTKLEDSAMYFCASQGARGTGELFFGEGSRLTVL.

V usage is TRBV7-9 and J usage is TRBJ1-2; TRBD1 might be the D (6 bases). V gave up 2 bases and J gave up 6 bases, with 19 bases separating them. The CDR3 sequence is 16 residues long. CDR1 and CDR2 from the germline V gene are SEHNR and FQNEAQ (reference sequence). The CDR3: CASSLLARTATHGYTF. The CDR3 nucleotides are TGTGCCAGCAGCTTACTGGCCCGGACAGCCACGCATGGCTACACCTTC. Filled out from reference TRBV7-9 and TRBJ1-2, the complete variable domain reads DTGVSQNPRHKITKRGQNVTFRCDPISEHNRLYWYRQTLGQGPEFLTYFQNEAQLEKSRLLSDRFSAERPKGSFSTLEIQRTEQGDSAMYLCASSLLARTATHGYTFGSGTRLTVV.

The chain combines TRBV5-5 with TRBJ2-7; the match to TRBD1 covers 9 bases. The CDR3 consists of 17 residues. V gave up 0 bases and J gave up 0 bases; unmatched junction bases: 7. The germline CDR1 and CDR2 sequences are SGHKS and YYEKEE (reference sequence). The CDR3, as DNA: TGTGCCAGCAGCTTGGTCTTTGGACAGGGGATCTCCTACGAGCAGTACTTC. It codes for CASSLVFGQGISYEQYF.

This chain connects TRBV6-5 to TRBJ1-6; D is undetermined. V was shortened by 5 bases and J by 10 bases, with 12 bases between the two germline ends. Germline V gives CDR1 MNHEY, CDR2 SVGAGI. The CDR3 covers 13 residues. CDR3 region: CASSTQPGSPLHF. DNA of the CDR3: TGTGCCAGCAGTACCCAACCGGGGTCACCCCTCCACTTT.

V and J are TRBV9 and TRBJ1-1; unclear D gene. CDR3 length equals 15 residues. Germline loops: CDR1 SGDLS, CDR2 YYNGEE. V was pared by 0 bases and J by 0 bases, with 9 bases between. The CDR3 reads CASSVAEGLNTEAFF. As DNA, the CDR3 is TGTGCCAGCAGCGTAGCGGAGGGCTTGAACACTGAAGCTTTCTTT.

V gene TRBV6-5 combines with J gene TRBJ2-7, with no clear D. Trimming left V 6 bases short and J 2 bases short, with 11 bases between. The CDR3 contains 13 residues. The germline V gene has CDR1 MNHEY and CDR2 SVGAGI. The CDR3 nucleotides are TGTGCCAGCAGCCCGACAAGGACCTACGAGCAGTACTTC. Translated, it gives CASSPTRTYEQYF.

This clone appeared a single time. The J gene is TRBJ2-5, the V gene TRBV9; a possible D gene is TRBD1 (6 bases). Trimming cost V 4 bases and J 5 bases, with 12 bases left between them. The CDR3 runs to 13 residues. Germline V gene data show CDR1 as SGDLS and CDR2 as YYNGEE. For the CDR3, the DNA is TGTGCCAGCAGCAGTACAGGGCTCGAGACCCAGTACTTC. Amino acids: CASSSTGLETQYF. The full variable domain, completed using reference TRBV9 and TRBJ2-5, is DSGVTQTPKHLITATGQRVTLRCSPRSGDLSVYWYQQSLDQGLQFLIQYYNGEERAKGNILERFSAQQFPDLHSELNLSSLELGDSALYFCASSSTGLETQYFGPGTRLLVL.

This clone was seen just once. The chain joins TRBV2 to TRBJ1-5; 9 nucleotides agree with TRBD1. The CDR3 extends over 19 amino acids. The trim removed 6 bases at V and 0 bases at J, leaving 15 bases unmatched. CDR1 and CDR2 from the germline V gene are SNHLY and FYNNEI. CDR3 sequence (DNA): TGTGCCAGCAGGGCCCAGGGGGGACAGGGTGTAAATAGCAATCAGCCCCAGCATTTT. Amino acid sequence: CASRAQGGQGVNSNQPQHF.

The chain is built from TRBV9 and TRBJ2-2; no reliable D call. The V gene lost 1 base and the J gene lost 5 bases, with 12 bases spanning the gap. This CDR3 has 15 amino acids. From germline, CDR1 is SGDLS and CDR2 YYNGEE. CDR3 DNA sequence: TGTGCCAGCAGCGTACAGGCCATAGGGACCGGGGAGCTGTTTTTT. It translates to CASSVQAIGTGELFF.

The V gene is TRBV10-3, the J gene TRBJ1-1; D remains ambiguous. The CDR3 is 12 residues long. CDR1 is ENHRY and CDR2 is SYGVKD in the germline V gene. The V gene lost 3 bases and the J gene lost 6 bases, with 8 bases spanning the gap. The CDR3 DNA reads TGTGCCATCAGTGAAAACGGTCCTGAAGCTTTCTTT. It yields the protein CAISENGPEAFF.

The chain employs TRBV7-3 and TRBJ2-1; 12 nucleotides align to TRBD2. V lost 5 bases, J lost 9 bases, and 8 bases stayed unmatched. The CDR3 consists of 15 residues. Germline CDR1 SGHTA, CDR2 FQGTGA. Written as DNA, the CDR3 is TGTGCCAGCAGCATATCTAGCGGGGGGGCCTTTGAGCAGTTCTTC. Amino acid sequence: CASSISSGGAFEQFF.

The rearrangement joins TRBV7-2 to TRBJ2-7, with a weak D call TRBD2 (5 bases). This CDR3 spans 12 amino acids. Between the trimmed V and J ends, which lost 5 bases and 3 bases, there was a span of 8 bases. Looked up from germline, CDR1 is SGHTA and CDR2 is FQGNSA. CDR3: CASSRGIYEQYF. In DNA form, the CDR3 reads TGTGCCAGCAGCCGGGGAATCTACGAGCAGTACTTC.

The chain combines TRBV5-1 with TRBJ1-1; TRBD1 aligns across 8 bases. CDR3 size: 15 residues. V trimming: 2 bases; J trimming: 0 bases; junction bases outside the gene matches: 3. CDR1 and CDR2 (germline): SGHRS, YFSETQ. CDR3 DNA: TGCGCCAGCAGCTTTTCCAGGGGGCTGAACACTGAAGCTTTCTTT. The encoded protein is CASSFSRGLNTEAFF.

The V and J genes are TRBV27 and TRBJ2-1; the D is unclear. The CDR3 consists of 14 residues. Germline V gene data show CDR1 as MNHEY and CDR2 as SMNVEV (reference sequence). The V gene lost 7 bases and the J gene lost 0 bases, with 10 bases spanning the gap. This CDR3 is CASTPYRSYNEQFF. CDR3 DNA: TGTGCCAGCACCCCCTACCGCTCCTACAATGAGCAGTTCTTC.

This clone appeared a few times. CDR3 sequence reads: CASSSAGGALYGYTF. DNA of the CDR3: TGTGCCAGCAGCTCGGCAGGGGGCGCGCTCTATGGCTACACCTTC. This chain joins TRBV28 and TRBJ1-2, with 8 bases lining up with TRBD1. Per germline, CDR1 MDHEN and CDR2 SYDVKM. This CDR3 is 15 amino acids long. After removal of 6 bases from V and 4 bases from J, the junction contained 10 bases not matched to a gene.

The V gene is TRBV3-1 (or the pseudogene TRBV3-2), the J gene TRBJ2-7; 8 nucleotides match TRBD2. V dropped 4 bases and J dropped 2; count of bases not matched to a gene: 4. The CDR3 loop spans 14 amino acids. In germline, CDR1 is LGHDT, CDR2 YNNKEL (reference sequence). CDR3 sequence reads: CASSLNSGTYEQYF. The DNA of the CDR3 is TGTGCCAGCAGCCTTAATAGCGGGACCTACGAGCAGTACTTC.

This clone came up once. This rearrangement joins TRBV28 to TRBJ1-1; TRBD1 might be the D (5 bases). The germline CDR1 and CDR2 sequences are MDHEN and SYDVKM. Trimming took 5 bases from V and 2 from J, leaving 12 bases between them. The CDR3 consists of 14 residues. DNA of the CDR3: TGTGCCAGCAGTCCGACAGAGAGAAACACTGAAGCTTTCTTT. This codes for CASSPTERNTEAFF.

This clone was picked up one time. J is TRBJ1-2 and V is TRBV4-2; D not certain. CDR1 LGHNA and CDR2 YNFKEQ come from the germline V gene. The V end lost 4 bases, the J end lost 8 bases, and 14 bases lay between the germline ends. This CDR3 is 13 amino acids long. CDR3 DNA sequence: TGTGCCAGCAGCCCGACGGACCCTAGAGGCTACACCTTC. Protein sequence: CASSPTDPRGYTF.

The chain joins TRBV19 to TRBJ2-2, with a tentative D call TRBD1 (5 bases). CDR1 is LNHDA, CDR2 SQIVND, per germline (reference sequence). CDR3 size: 13 residues. Trimming left V 6 bases short and J 7 bases short, with 12 bases between. The CDR3 region is CASRKQALGELFF. In nucleotides, the CDR3 is TGTGCCAGTAGGAAACAGGCCCTCGGGGAGCTGTTTTTT. The whole variable domain, remainder taken from reference TRBV19 and TRBJ2-2, is DGGITQSPKYLFRKEGQNVTLSCEQNLNHDAMYWYRQDPGQGLRLIYYSQIVNDFQKGDIAEGYSVSREKKESFPLTVTSAQKNPTAFYLCASRKQALGELFFGEGSRLTVL.

CDR3 protein: CATSRDRPGLNQPQHF. The CDR3 DNA reads TGTGCCACCAGCAGAGATAGGCCGGGGTTGAATCAGCCCCAGCATTTT. The V and J genes are TRBV15 and TRBJ1-5; D is ambiguous. The CDR3 length is 16 residues. Trimming removed 0 bases at V and 4 bases at J, with 13 bases between. Germline-derived CDR1 and CDR2 are LNHNV and YYDKDF (reference sequence). Together with reference TRBV15 and TRBJ1-5, the CDR3 gives the full variable domain: DAMVIQNPRYQVTQFGKPVTLSCSQTLNHNVMYWYQQKSSQAPKLLFHYYDKDFNNEADTPDNFQSRRPNTSFCFLDIRSPGLGDTAMYLCATSRDRPGLNQPQHFGDGTRLSIL.

This chain connects TRBV3-1 (or the pseudogene TRBV3-2) to TRBJ2-1, with 14 bases fitting TRBD2. This CDR3 contains 16 residues. Looked up from germline, CDR1 is LGHDT and CDR2 is YNNKEL (reference sequence). J gave up 8 bases and V 1 base, and 4 bases lay outside the gene matches. CDR3 nucleotide sequence: TGTGCCAGCAGCCAAGGCAGACTAGCGGGGGGGTATGAGCAGTTCTTC. Amino acid sequence: CASSQGRLAGGYEQFF.

This clone showed up just once. The rearrangement joins TRBV5-4 to TRBJ1-2; 12 nucleotides line up with TRBD1. V was pared by 0 bases and J by 7 bases, with 7 bases of the junction left unmatched. Germline V CDR1 and CDR2: SGHNT, YYREEE (reference sequence). The CDR3 has 16 amino acids. This CDR3 reads CASSLAPGQGAGGYTF. The CDR3 nucleotides are TGTGCCAGCAGCTTGGCCCCGGGACAGGGGGCGGGTGGCTACACCTTC.

This clone showed up just once. The V and J genes are TRBV5-6 and TRBJ1-2; possible D gene TRBD1, 5 bases. V was trimmed by 0 bases and J by 0 bases, leaving 15 bases between them. Germline V gene lookup returns CDR1 SGHDT and CDR2 YYEEEE. The CDR3 sequence is 17 residues long. CDR3 sequence (DNA): TGTGCCAGCAGCTTGGTCCAGGGCGGGACCCCTAACTATGGCTACACCTTC. Protein sequence: CASSLVQGGTPNYGYTF.

The rearrangement uses TRBV19 and TRBJ1-3; 10 bases agree with TRBD1. The CDR3 runs 15 residues. V lost 7 bases, J lost 2 bases, and 5 bases stayed unmatched. Germline V gene lookup returns CDR1 LNHDA and CDR2 SQIVND (reference sequence). The CDR3 sequence: CASILGTGAGNTIYF. DNA of the CDR3: TGTGCCAGTATCCTCGGGACAGGGGCTGGAAACACCATATATTTT.